These 20 T cell receptor beta chains were sequenced from one sample in a study of neurological immune-mediated disorders. TCRdb recomputed calls from the 5' RACE reads with MiXCR, one row per CDR3 protein. The sample comprises about 66,000 distinct CDR3 sequences, about 4% of which are singletons, and approximately 1.3% rests with the top ten. The sequenced sample consisted of PBMCs. The receptors derive from a man younger than 40 with multiple sclerosis.

This clonotype was recorded at least ten times. CDR3 nucleotides: TGTGCCAGCAGTTCTCTGGGCATTCAGTACTTC. Translated, it gives CASSSLGIQYF. The J gene is TRBJ2-4, the V gene TRBV12-3 or TRBV12-4; D not resolved. V was pared by 4 bases and J by 9 bases, with 7 bases between. CDR3 size: 11 residues.

This clonotype was detected ten times or more. The chain joins TRBV6-1 to TRBJ1-2; D is perhaps TRBD1 (6 bases). V lost 6 bases and J 4 bases, leaving 15 bases between the germline ends. Per germline, CDR1 MNHNS and CDR2 SASEGT. The CDR3 is 14 residues long. CDR3: CASSPQGYGYGYTF. The CDR3 DNA reads TGTGCCAGCAGCCCACAGGGCTACGGCTATGGCTACACCTTC.

This clonotype was observed at least ten times. J is TRBJ2-7 and V is TRBV10-1; 9 nucleotides line up with TRBD1. This CDR3 spans 14 amino acids. Germline CDR1 is WNHNN and CDR2 is SYGVQD (reference sequence). The junction had 7 bases not matched to a gene; V was cut back by 5 bases and J by 5 bases. For the CDR3, the DNA is TGCGCCAGCAGTAAGGACAGGGGCTTAAACGAGCAGTACTTC. It specifies CASSKDRGLNEQYF.

This clonotype has at least ten counts. The rearrangement links TRBV5-1 to TRBJ2-5, with TRBD2 matching 7 bases. CDR3 length: 14 residues. Germline V gene sequence: CDR1 SGHRS, CDR2 YFSETQ. The junction had 3 bases not matched to a gene; V was cut back by 2 bases and J by 2 bases. The DNA for the CDR3 is TGCGCCAGCAGCTTTAGCGGGTTTCAAGAGACCCAGTACTTC. This translates into CASSFSGFQETQYF.

This clonotype has at least ten counts. The genes are TRBV3-1 and TRBJ2-2; D might be TRBD2 (5 bases). Trimming removed 3 bases from V and 4 bases from J, with 21 bases in between. Looked up from germline, CDR1 is LGHDT and CDR2 is YNNKEL (reference sequence). CDR3 length: 18 amino acids. This CDR3 is CASSHFTKRRRTTGELFF. The CDR3 coding sequence is TGTGCCAGCAGCCATTTCACTAAGCGGCGTCGAACCACCGGGGAGCTGTTTTTT.

This clonotype showed up many times. The chain couples TRBV7-8 to TRBJ2-3; 9 nucleotides line up with TRBD2. The CDR3 loop spans 19 amino acids. With 4 bases clipped from V and 1 base from J, the junction kept 15 bases outside the gene matches. Per the germline V gene, CDR1 is SGHVS and CDR2 is FQNEAQ. Here the CDR3 DNA reads TGTGCCAGCAGCTCCCTCGTGGCGGGGGGGGCTTTGGGCACAGATACGCAGTATTTT. Protein: CASSSLVAGGALGTDTQYF.

This clonotype came up many times. The genes are TRBV7-9 and TRBJ2-7; TRBD2 is a possible D gene (5 bases). V gave up 5 bases and J gave up 5 bases, with 16 bases separating them. This CDR3 comprises 14 residues. In germline, CDR1 is SEHNR, CDR2 FQNEAQ (reference sequence). CDR3 sequence reads: CASSRGLKNDEQYF. In DNA, the CDR3 is TGTGCCAGCAGCCGTGGACTTAAAAATGACGAGCAGTACTTC.

This clonotype was seen repeatedly, ten times or more. This chain connects TRBV24-1 to TRBJ2-1; 7 bases line up with TRBD2. V shed 3 bases, J shed 9 bases, and the junction held 10 bases outside the gene matches. Germline V gene sequence: CDR1 KGHDR, CDR2 SFDVKD. There are 15 residues in the CDR3. CDR3 nucleotide sequence: TGTGCCACCAGTGATCCGAAGGAGGGAGGGACTGAGCAGTTCTTC. As protein: CATSDPKEGGTEQFF.

This clonotype has ten or more counts. The chain is built from TRBV2 and TRBJ2-5, with D maybe TRBD1 (5 bases). The CDR3 is 14 amino acids. In germline, CDR1 is SNHLY, CDR2 FYNNEI. Trimming took 8 bases from V and 1 from J, leaving 14 bases between them. Here the CDR3 reads CASGTGDLQETQYF. DNA for the CDR3: TGTGCCAGCGGAACAGGAGATCTCCAAGAGACCCAGTACTTC. Full variable domain (remainder filled in from reference TRBV2 and TRBJ2-5): EPEVTQTPSHQVTQMGQEVILRCVPISNHLYFYWYRQILGQKVEFLVSFYNNEISEKSEIFDDQFSVERPDGSNFTLKIRSTKLEDSAMYFCASGTGDLQETQYFGPGTRLLVL.

This clonotype came up a few times. The chain's CDR3 is CASGGVTGDTQYF. The CDR3 nucleotides are TGTGCCAGCGGGGGGGTAACCGGAGATACGCAGTATTTT. The chain employs TRBV7-9 and TRBJ2-3; TRBD2 agrees at 7 bases. After removal of 8 bases from V and 5 bases from J, the junction contained 7 bases not matched to a gene. Germline V lookup: CDR1 SEHNR, CDR2 FQNEAQ (reference sequence). The CDR3 is made up of 13 amino acids.

This clonotype appeared many times. The rearrangement links TRBV5-1 to TRBJ1-1, with 8 nucleotides matching TRBD1. Germline V lookup: CDR1 SGHRS, CDR2 YFSETQ. This CDR3 is 12 amino acids long. V shed 7 bases and J 4 bases; nucleotides not matched to a gene: 3. The CDR3 region is CASGTGGTEAFF. The CDR3 bases are TGCGCCAGCGGCACAGGGGGCACTGAAGCTTTCTTT.

This clonotype was counted only a few times. J is TRBJ1-2 and V is TRBV20-1, with TRBD1 as a possible D gene (6 bases). The CDR3 extends over 13 amino acids. Germline CDR1 DFQATT, CDR2 SNEGSKA (reference sequence). Trimming stripped 5 bases from V and 8 bases from J, with 18 bases between. The CDR3 DNA sequence: TGCAGTGCTCTACAGGGTCTAGGCGACGGCTACACCTTC. It encodes CSALQGLGDGYTF.

There are many counts of this clonotype. The V and J genes are TRBV4-3 and TRBJ1-4; 8 nucleotides line up with TRBD1. Germline CDR1 and CDR2: LGHNA and YSLEER. The CDR3 is 13 amino acids. V dropped 3 bases and J dropped 14; count of bases not matched to a gene: 8. CDR3 sequence: CASSHTNRDRLFF. Written as DNA, the CDR3 is TGCGCCAGCAGCCATACTAACCGGGACAGGCTGTTTTTT.

This clonotype was seen at least ten times. The chain recombines TRBV2 with TRBJ1-1; 8 positions match TRBD1. The V gene's germline CDR1 is SNHLY and CDR2 FYNNEI. The CDR3 extends over 13 amino acids. J was trimmed by 11 bases and V by 7 bases; bases with no gene match: 12. In nucleotides, the CDR3 is TGTGCCAGCACCTTACAGACAGGGGATCACGCTTTCTTT. Protein sequence: CASTLQTGDHAFF.

This clonotype appeared a few times. The chain recombines TRBV12-3 or TRBV12-4 with TRBJ2-2, with D perhaps TRBD2 (6 bases). Trimming left V 6 bases short and J 5 bases short, with 13 bases between. The CDR3 consists of 14 residues. CDR3 DNA sequence: TGTGCCAGCAGCCCCGGGGGAGGAACCGGGGAGCTGTTTTTT. Its protein product is CASSPGGGTGELFF.

This clonotype was counted at least ten times. The V call is TRBV14, the J call TRBJ2-7; D may be TRBD2 (6 bases). The CDR3 has 14 residues. Trimming pared 4 bases from V and 1 base from J, leaving 11 bases between. Germline CDR1 and CDR2: SGHDN and FVKESK. For the CDR3, the DNA is TGTGCCAGCAGCCTATGGAGGGAGTCCTACGAGCAGTACTTC. It specifies CASSLWRESYEQYF.

The table lists this clonotype with many counts. The chain uses TRBV5-1 and TRBJ2-7; 8 bases are a match to TRBD1. Trimming took 2 bases from V and 1 from J; bases not matched to a gene: 8. This CDR3 contains 16 residues. In germline, CDR1 is SGHRS, CDR2 YFSETQ. The CDR3 spells CASSFSGGGGSYEQYF. The CDR3 bases are TGCGCCAGCAGCTTTTCAGGGGGCGGAGGATCCTACGAGCAGTACTTC.

There are many counts of this clonotype. The rearrangement joins TRBV2 to TRBJ2-5; D ambiguous. Trimming stripped 3 bases from V and 2 bases from J, with 7 bases between. Germline loops: CDR1 SNHLY, CDR2 FYNNEI. The CDR3 loop spans 13 amino acids. CDR3: CASSEGLQETQYF. CDR3 coding DNA: TGTGCCAGCAGTGAGGGCCTACAAGAGACCCAGTACTTC. The full variable domain, in which reference TRBV2 and TRBJ2-5 provide the parts outside the CDR3, is EPEVTQTPSHQVTQMGQEVILRCVPISNHLYFYWYRQILGQKVEFLVSFYNNEISEKSEIFDDQFSVERPDGSNFTLKIRSTKLEDSAMYFCASSEGLQETQYFGPGTRLLVL.

In its sample, this clonotype was seen many times. V usage is TRBV7-2 and J usage is TRBJ2-1; D possibly corresponds to TRBD2 (5 bases). Germline CDR1 SGHTA, CDR2 FQGNSA. Trimming shortened V by 1 base and J by 9 bases, and 13 bases separated the two germline ends. The CDR3 consists of 14 residues. The DNA of the CDR3 is TGTGCCAGCAGCTTAGAGAGCTGGCGGGCTGAGCAGTTCTTC. It yields the protein CASSLESWRAEQFF. Drawing the rest from reference TRBV7-2 and TRBJ2-1, the complete variable domain is GAGVSQSPSNKVTEKGKDVELRCDPISGHTALYWYRQSLGQGLEFLIYFQGNSAPDKSGLPSDRFSAERTGGSVSTLTIQRTQQEDSAVYLCASSLESWRAEQFFGPGTRLTVL.

This clonotype appeared many times. The J gene is TRBJ2-5, the V gene TRBV7-9; 8 bases align to TRBD1. V was pared by 2 bases and J by 2 bases, with 7 bases of the junction left unmatched. The CDR3 spans 16 residues. Germline V CDR1 and CDR2: SEHNR, FQNEAQ (reference sequence). For the CDR3, the DNA is TGTGCCAGCAGCTTATCGACAGGGGTTTTTCAAGAGACCCAGTACTTC. It is translated as CASSLSTGVFQETQYF.